The 3 T cell receptor beta chains reported below all come from one sample, sequenced in a study of shared clonotypes between healthy human individuals. The table came from immunoSEQ multiplex PCR; TCRdb's copy has only in-frame clones and leaves some out. Counted here are 2 million to 2.5 million clones, less than 95% occurring once; the ten biggest clones make up about 0.41%. Sequenced: naive CD4+ T cells from PBMCs. Subset meaning: CD45RA+ positively selected. Receptors originate from a man younger than 35 in good health. Some clones in this sample may be carry-over from other donors' samples.

The chain recombines TRBV2 with TRBJ2-1; TRBD2 matches 14 bases. CDR1 and CDR2 (germline): SNHLY, FYNNEI. This CDR3 contains 15 residues. V was pared by 3 bases and J by 9 bases, with 4 bases of the junction left unmatched. The DNA of the CDR3 is TGTGCCAGCAGTGAGACTAGCGGGAGGGTGGGTGAGCAGTTCTTC. It encodes CASSETSGRVGEQFF.

The chain couples TRBV7-2 to TRBJ2-1; 7 nucleotides agree with TRBD2. Germline V gives CDR1 SGHTA, CDR2 FQGNSA. After removal of 5 bases from V and 3 bases from J, the junction contained 10 bases not matched to a gene. The CDR3 has 16 residues. DNA for the CDR3: TGTGCCAGCAGCCCAGCCGGCGGGAGCTTCTACAATGAGCAGTTCTTC. It encodes CASSPAGGSFYNEQFF.

The J gene is TRBJ2-7, the V gene TRBV7-9; 10 positions match TRBD1. The V gene's germline CDR1 is SEHNR and CDR2 FQNEAQ (reference sequence). Trimming took 4 bases from V and 4 from J; bases not matched to a gene: 10. This CDR3 spans 16 amino acids. CDR3: CASSSNGDRGRYEQYF. CDR3 DNA sequence: TGTGCCAGCAGCTCGAACGGGGACAGGGGACGTTACGAGCAGTACTTC.